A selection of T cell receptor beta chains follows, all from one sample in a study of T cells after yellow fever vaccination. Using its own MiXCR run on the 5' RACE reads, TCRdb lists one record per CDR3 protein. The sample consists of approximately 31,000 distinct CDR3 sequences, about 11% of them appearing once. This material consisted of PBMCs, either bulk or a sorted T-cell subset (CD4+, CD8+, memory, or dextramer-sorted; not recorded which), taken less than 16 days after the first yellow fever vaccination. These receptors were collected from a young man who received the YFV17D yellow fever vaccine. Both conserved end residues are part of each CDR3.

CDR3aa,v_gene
CASSPGTGGTNTIYF,TRBV5-4
CASSPPTNAIYNEQFF,TRBV5-1
CASSQAHPGATHEQFF,TRBV4-1
CATSQAGLAGSSYNEQFF,TRBV3-1
CATRAYNSPLHF,TRBV6-5
CASSLVPSGGLRSEQFF,TRBV7-2
CAWSEGLESPLHF,TRBV30
CASSLEAGVYGYTF,TRBV5-1
CATRRQPNTGELFF,TRBV7-2
CASSFNSLRVYTF,TRBV12-3/TRBV12-4
CASKLYNQPQHF,TRBV2
CASGRTGGFLTYNEQFF,TRBV2
CSARATLPSYNSPLHF,TRBV20-1
CAWSRQGNQPQHF,TRBV30
CASGPRDNYEQYF,TRBV5-6
CASSLGLQGYEQYF,TRBV5-4
CSVEVADYEQYF,TRBV29-1
CASSLDSGTGTYGYTF,TRBV11-2
CASSPTGAETQYF,TRBV12-3/TRBV12-4
CASSYGDRGYTF,TRBV6-6
CASSPDRAYEQYF,TRBV5-1
CASSLEARTGWQNIQYF,TRBV11-1
CASSLGQGSSSYNEQFF,TRBV5-1
CASSFRESGYTF,TRBV7-8
CASSLHLSTGELFF,TRBV7-9
CASSLGPQETQYF,TRBV11-2
CASTRRRGLGTFF,TRBV19
CAVGRQGPQETQYF,TRBV7-9
CSVGKGQSSYNEQFF,TRBV29-1
CASSFWGREQFF,TRBV7-2
CASISVGNRNEQFF,TRBV19
CASSRAPVGPTSVDTIYF,TRBV11-2
CASSLAGNTEAFF,TRBV7-2
CASSESRNREQYF,TRBV7-2
CASSFQGTNTEAFF,TRBV5-1
CASREGSYGELFF,TRBV5-1
CASSPHGGLAGGSSTGELFF,TRBV3-1
CASSLGLAGGQESQYF,TRBV7-9
CSVNRGGNTIYF,TRBV29-1
CAWSGVRPETQYF,TRBV30
CASSQETGIADTQYF,TRBV4-2
CASSLLGGGTGELFF,TRBV11-2
CASSSPWEGDGEQFF,TRBV7-2
CASHFNQPQHF,TRBV7-2
CASSGGALETQYF,TRBV2
CASSLNQGSLVQYF,TRBV7-2
CASSLNRAQPQHF,TRBV12-3/TRBV12-4
CASSGTGGYTEAFF,TRBV27
CASSPEPEGTDTQYF,TRBV11-2
CASSLAAGSYNSPLHF,TRBV5-1
CASSFLAGSQETQYF,TRBV11-2
CASSLRGPGGRGNEQFF,TRBV14
CASSSRGTGGNEQFF,TRBV7-2